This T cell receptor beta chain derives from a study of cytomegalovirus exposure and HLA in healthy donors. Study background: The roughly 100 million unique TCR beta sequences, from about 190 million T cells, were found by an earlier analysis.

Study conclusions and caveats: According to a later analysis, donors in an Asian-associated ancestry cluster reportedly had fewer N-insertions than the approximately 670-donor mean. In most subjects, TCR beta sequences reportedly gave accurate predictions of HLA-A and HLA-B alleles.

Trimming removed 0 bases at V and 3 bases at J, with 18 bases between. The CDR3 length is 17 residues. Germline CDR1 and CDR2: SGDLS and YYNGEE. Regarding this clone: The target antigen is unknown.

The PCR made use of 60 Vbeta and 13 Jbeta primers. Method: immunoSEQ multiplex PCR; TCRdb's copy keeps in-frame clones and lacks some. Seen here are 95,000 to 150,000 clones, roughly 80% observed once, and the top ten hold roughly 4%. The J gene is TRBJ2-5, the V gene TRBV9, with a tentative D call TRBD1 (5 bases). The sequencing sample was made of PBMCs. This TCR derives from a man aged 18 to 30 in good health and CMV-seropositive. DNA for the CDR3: TGTGCCAGCAGCGTAGGGGGCAGGGTCTCATGGGAAGAGACCCAGTACTTC. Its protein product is CASSVGGRVSWEETQYF.